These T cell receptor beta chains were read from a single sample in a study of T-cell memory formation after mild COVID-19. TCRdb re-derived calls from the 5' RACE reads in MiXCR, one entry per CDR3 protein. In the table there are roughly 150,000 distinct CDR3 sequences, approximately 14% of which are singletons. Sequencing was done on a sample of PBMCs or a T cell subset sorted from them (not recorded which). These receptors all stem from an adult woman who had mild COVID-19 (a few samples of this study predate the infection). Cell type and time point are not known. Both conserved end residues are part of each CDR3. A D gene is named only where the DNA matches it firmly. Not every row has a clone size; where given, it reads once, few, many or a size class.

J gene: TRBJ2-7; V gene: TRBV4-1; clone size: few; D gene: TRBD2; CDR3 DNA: TGCGCCAGCAGCCAAGATCTTACGGCTAGCGGTAAATACGAGCAGTACTTC; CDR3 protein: CASSQDLTASGKYEQYF
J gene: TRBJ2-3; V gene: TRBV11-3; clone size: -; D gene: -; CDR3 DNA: TGTGCCAGCAGCTCCGGGGCCGTAGGGAGCACAGATACGCAGTATTTT; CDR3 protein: CASSSGAVGSTDTQYF
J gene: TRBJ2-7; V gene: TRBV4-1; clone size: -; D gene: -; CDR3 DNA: TGCGCCAGCAGCCACGTAGGGGGGTTCAGCTCCTACGAGCAGTACTTC; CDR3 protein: CASSHVGGFSSYEQYF
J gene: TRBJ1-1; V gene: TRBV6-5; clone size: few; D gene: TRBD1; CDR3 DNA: TGTGCCAGCAGTGTGACCGGGACAGGGTTCTCTGAAGCTTTCTTT; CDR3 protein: CASSVTGTGFSEAFF
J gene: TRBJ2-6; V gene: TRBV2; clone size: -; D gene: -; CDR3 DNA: TGTGCCAGCATGAGGGACTTCCTCAATGGGGCCAACGTCCTGACTTTC; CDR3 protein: CASMRDFLNGANVLTF
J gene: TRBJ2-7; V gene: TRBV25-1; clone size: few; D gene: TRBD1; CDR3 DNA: TGTGCCAGCAGTGAGCCCCCCGACAGGGGCTCCTACGAGCAGTACTTC; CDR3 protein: CASSEPPDRGSYEQYF
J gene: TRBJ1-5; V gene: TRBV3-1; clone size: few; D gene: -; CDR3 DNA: TGTGCCAGCAGCCAATTTAGTAATCAGCCCCAGCATTTT; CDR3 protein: CASSQFSNQPQHF
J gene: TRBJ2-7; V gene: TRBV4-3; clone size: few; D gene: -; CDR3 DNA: TGCGCCAGCAGCCAAGATAGGGCAGCCCCCAACGAGCAGTACTTC; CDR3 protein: CASSQDRAAPNEQYF
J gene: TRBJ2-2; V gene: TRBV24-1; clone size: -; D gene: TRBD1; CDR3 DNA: TGTGCCGCCCGGGACAGGGGGAACACCGGGGAGCTGTTTTTT; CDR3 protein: CAARDRGNTGELFF
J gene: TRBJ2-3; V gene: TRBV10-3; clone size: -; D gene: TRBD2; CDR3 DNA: TGTGCCATCAGTGACCTAGCTAGCGGGAGTATCAGCGCAGATACGCAGTATTTT; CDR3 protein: CAISDLASGSISADTQYF
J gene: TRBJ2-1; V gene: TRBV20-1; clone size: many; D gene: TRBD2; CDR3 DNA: TGCAGTGCTCCCGGGACTAGCGGTTACAATGAGCAGTTCTTC; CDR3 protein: CSAPGTSGYNEQFF
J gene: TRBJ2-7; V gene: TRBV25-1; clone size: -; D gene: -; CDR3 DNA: TGTGCCTCTTTAGCCGGAGAGCCTCCCTACGAGCAGTACTTC; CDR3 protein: CASLAGEPPYEQYF
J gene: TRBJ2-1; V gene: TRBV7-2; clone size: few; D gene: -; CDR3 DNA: TGTGCCAGCAGCAGCTTAGGGAGCTCCTACAATGAGCAGTTCTTC; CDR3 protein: CASSSLGSSYNEQFF
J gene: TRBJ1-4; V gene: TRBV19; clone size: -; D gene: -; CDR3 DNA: TGTGCCAGTAGGAAACAGGTGTCGCCTGAAAAACTGTTTTTT; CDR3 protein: CASRKQVSPEKLFF
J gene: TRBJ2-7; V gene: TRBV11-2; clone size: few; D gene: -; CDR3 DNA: TGTGCCAGCAGCTTCTTGGGTTACTTCTACGAGCAGTACTTC; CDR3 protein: CASSFLGYFYEQYF
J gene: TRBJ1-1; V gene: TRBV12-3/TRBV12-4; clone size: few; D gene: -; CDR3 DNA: TGTGCCAGCAGTTTTGCGGGGGGCACTGAAGCTTTCTTT; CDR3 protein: CASSFAGGTEAFF
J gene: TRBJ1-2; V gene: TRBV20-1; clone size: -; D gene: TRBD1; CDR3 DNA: TGCAGTGCTAATGACAGGGCCCGCTATGGCTACACCTTC; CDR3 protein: CSANDRARYGYTF
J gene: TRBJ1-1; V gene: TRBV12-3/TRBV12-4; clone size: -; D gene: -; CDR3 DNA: TGTGCCAGCAGATACAGTGGGGATAACACTGAAGCTTTCTTT; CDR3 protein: CASRYSGDNTEAFF
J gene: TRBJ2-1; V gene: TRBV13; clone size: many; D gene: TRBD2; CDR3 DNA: TGTGCCAGCAGCTCTCAGCGGGAGTCCTACAATGAGCAGTTCTTC; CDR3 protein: CASSSQRESYNEQFF
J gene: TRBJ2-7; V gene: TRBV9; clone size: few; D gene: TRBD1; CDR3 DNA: TGTGCCAGCAGCGCAGAGGGACAGGGGGCTCCTACGAGCTTCTACTTC; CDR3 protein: CASSAEGQGAPTSFYF
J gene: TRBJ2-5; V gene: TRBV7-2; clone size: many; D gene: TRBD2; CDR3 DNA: TGTGCCAGCAGCCCAGGGGCACTAGCGGGGCAAGAGACCCAGTACTTC; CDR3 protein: CASSPGALAGQETQYF
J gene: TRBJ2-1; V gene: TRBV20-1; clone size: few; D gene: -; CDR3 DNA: TGCAGTGCTAGGTCCCCAGGGGTTTACAATGAGCAGTTCTTC; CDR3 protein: CSARSPGVYNEQFF
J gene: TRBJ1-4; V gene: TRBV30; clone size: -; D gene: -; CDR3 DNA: TGTGCCTGGAGAGCCGGGGCCTCTCTCCGGGGTGAAAAACTGTTTTTT; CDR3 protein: CAWRAGASLRGEKLFF
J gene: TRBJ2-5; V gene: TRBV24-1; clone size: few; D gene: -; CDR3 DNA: TGTGCCACCAGTGAGGGCGGGGAAGAGACCCAGTACTTC; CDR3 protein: CATSEGGEETQYF
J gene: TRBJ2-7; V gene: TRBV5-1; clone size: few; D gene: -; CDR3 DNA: TGCGCCAGCAGCTTGGAGGACAGCTCCTACGAGCAGTACTTC; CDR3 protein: CASSLEDSSYEQYF
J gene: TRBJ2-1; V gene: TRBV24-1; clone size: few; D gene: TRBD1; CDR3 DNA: TGTGCCACCAGTCCGAAACCGGGACAGGGGTGGTATGAGCAGTTCTTC; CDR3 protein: CATSPKPGQGWYEQFF
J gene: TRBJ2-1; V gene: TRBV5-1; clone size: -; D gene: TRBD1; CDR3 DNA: TGCGCCAGCAGCTGGACAGGGGAGGCCTACAATGAGCAGTTCTTC; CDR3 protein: CASSWTGEAYNEQFF
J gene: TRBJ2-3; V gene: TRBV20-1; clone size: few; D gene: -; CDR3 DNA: TGCAGTGCACTAGCTACGACAGATACGCAGTATTTT; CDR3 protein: CSALATTDTQYF
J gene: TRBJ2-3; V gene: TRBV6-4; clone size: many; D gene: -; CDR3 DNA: TGTGCCAGCAGTCTATCATCGGGGGGCACAGATACGCAGTATTTT; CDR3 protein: CASSLSSGGTDTQYF
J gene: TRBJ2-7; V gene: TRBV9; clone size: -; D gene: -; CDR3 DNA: TGTGCCAGCAGCGAGGGACCGGGCTACGAGCAGTACTTC; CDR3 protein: CASSEGPGYEQYF
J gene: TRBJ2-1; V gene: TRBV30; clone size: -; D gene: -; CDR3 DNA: TGTGCCTGGATGTTCGGGACAAGTTCCTACAATGAGCAGTTCTTC; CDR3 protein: CAWMFGTSSYNEQFF
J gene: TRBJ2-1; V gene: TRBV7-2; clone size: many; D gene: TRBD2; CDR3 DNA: TGTGCCAGCAGCGCCAAAACTAGCGGTTCCTACAATGAGCAGTTCTTC; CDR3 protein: CASSAKTSGSYNEQFF
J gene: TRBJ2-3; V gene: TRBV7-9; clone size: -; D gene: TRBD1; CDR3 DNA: TGTGCCAGCAGCTTAGGATCCGGGACAGGATCCACAGATACGCAGTATTTT; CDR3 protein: CASSLGSGTGSTDTQYF
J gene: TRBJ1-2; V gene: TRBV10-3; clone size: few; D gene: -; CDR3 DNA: TGTGCCATCAGTGATCCACGGAAAAATAAGGGCTATGGCTACACCTTC; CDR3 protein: CAISDPRKNKGYGYTF
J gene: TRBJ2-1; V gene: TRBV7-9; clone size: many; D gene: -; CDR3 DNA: TGTGCCAGCAGCGGGGGGGAGCAGTTCTTC; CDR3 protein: CASSGGEQFF
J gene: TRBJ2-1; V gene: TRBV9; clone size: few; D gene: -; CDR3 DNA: TGTGCCAGCGCCCCCGGGGGTATCCCTTACAATGAGCAGTTCTTC; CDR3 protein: CASAPGGIPYNEQFF
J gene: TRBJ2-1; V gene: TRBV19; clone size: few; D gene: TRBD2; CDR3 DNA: TGTGCCAGTAGGAGACTAGCGGGAGGGGATGAGCAGTTCTTC; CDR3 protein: CASRRLAGGDEQFF
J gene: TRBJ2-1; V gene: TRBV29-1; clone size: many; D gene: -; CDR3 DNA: TGCAGCGCCGAGAGACCAGGCTCCTACAATGAGCAGTTCTTC; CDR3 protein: CSAERPGSYNEQFF
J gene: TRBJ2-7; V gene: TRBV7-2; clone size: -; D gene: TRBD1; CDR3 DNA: TGTGCCAGCAGCTACCCCGGGACAGGGATCTACGAGCAGTACTTC; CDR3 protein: CASSYPGTGIYEQYF
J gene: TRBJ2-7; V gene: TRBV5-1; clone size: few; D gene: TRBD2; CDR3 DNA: TGCGCCAGCAGCTCGGTACCGGGACTAGCGGGAATTATGTTCGAGCAGTACTTC; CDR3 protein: CASSSVPGLAGIMFEQYF
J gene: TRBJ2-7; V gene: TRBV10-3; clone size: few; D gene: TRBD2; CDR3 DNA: TGTGCCATCAGTGAGTCCGGTAGCGGGAGGGCGTACGAGCAGTACTTC; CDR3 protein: CAISESGSGRAYEQYF
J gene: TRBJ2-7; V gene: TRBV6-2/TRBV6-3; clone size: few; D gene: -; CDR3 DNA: TGTGCCAGCAGTCCCATCTCCTACGAGCAGTACTTC; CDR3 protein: CASSPISYEQYF
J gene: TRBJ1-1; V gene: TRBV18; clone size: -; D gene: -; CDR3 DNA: TGTGCCAGCTCCCACCAAGTCGCAGAGAACACTGAAGCTTTCTTT; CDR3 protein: CASSHQVAENTEAFF